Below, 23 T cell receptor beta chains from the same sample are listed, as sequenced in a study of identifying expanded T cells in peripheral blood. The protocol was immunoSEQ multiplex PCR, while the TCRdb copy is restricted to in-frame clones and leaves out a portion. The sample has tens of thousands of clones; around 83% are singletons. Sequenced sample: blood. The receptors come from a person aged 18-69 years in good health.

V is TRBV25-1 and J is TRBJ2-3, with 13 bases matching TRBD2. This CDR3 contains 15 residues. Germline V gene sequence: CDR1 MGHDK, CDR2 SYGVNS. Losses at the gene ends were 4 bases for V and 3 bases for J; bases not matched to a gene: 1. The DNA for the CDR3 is TGTGCCAGCAGTGGGACTAGCGGGAGTACAGATACGCAGTATTTT. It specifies CASSGTSGSTDTQYF.

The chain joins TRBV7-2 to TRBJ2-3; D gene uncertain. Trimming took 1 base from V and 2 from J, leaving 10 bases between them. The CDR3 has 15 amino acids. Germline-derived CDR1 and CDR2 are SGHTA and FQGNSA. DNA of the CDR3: TGTGCCAGCAGCTTAGGCCCAGCCTTCACAGATACGCAGTATTTT. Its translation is CASSLGPAFTDTQYF.

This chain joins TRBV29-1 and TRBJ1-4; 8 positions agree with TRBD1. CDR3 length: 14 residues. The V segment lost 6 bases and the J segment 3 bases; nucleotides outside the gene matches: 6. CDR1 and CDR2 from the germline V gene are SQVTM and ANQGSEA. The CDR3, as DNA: TGCAGCGTGTTCGGGACAGGAGCTAATGAAAAACTGTTTTTT. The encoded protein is CSVFGTGANEKLFF.

The CDR3: CASSTEPQHF. The CDR3 region has the DNA TGTGCCAGCAGTACAGAGCCCCAGCATTTT. V and J are TRBV27 and TRBJ1-5; D gene ambiguous. The CDR3 contains 10 residues. V was shortened by 5 bases and J by 8 bases, with 4 bases between the two germline ends. Germline V CDR1 and CDR2: MNHEY, SMNVEV (reference sequence).

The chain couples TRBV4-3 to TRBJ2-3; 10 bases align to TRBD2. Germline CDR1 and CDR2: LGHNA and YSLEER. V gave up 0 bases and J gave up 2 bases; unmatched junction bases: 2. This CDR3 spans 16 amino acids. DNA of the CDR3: TGCGCCAGCAGCCAAGAGGGACTAGCGACCACAGATACGCAGTATTTT. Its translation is CASSQEGLATTDTQYF.

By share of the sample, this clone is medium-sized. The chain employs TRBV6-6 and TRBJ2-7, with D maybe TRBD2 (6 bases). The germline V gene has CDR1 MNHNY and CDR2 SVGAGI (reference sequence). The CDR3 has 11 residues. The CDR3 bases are TGTGGGGTGGGGGGAGCCTACGAGCAGTACTTC. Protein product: CGVGGAYEQYF.

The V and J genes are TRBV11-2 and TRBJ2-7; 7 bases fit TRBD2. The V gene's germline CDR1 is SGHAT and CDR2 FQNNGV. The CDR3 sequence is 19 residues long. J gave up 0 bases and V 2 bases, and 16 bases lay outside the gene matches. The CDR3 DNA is TGTGCCAGCAGCTTACAGGCCCCTAGCGGAGTCGGGGGCTCCTACGAGCAGTACTTC. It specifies CASSLQAPSGVGGSYEQYF.

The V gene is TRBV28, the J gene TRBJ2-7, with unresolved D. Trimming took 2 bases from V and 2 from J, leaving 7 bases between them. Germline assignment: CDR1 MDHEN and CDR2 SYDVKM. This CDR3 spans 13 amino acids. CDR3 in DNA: TGTGCCAGCAGTTTACCTGCCCCCTACGAGCAGTACTTC. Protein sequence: CASSLPAPYEQYF.

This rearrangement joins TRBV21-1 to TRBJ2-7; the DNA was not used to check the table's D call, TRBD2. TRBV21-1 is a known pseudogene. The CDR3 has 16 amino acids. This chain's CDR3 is CASSLNRLAASYEQYF. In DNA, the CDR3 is TGTGCCAGCAGCCTCAACCGACTAGCGGCCTCCTACGAGCAGTACTTC.

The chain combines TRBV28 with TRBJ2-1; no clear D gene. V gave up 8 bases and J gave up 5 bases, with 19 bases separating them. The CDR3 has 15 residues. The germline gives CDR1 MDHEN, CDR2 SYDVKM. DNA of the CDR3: TGTGCCAGCGCACCTCCGGGCAGGATTGACAATGAGCAGTTCTTC. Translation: CASAPPGRIDNEQFF.

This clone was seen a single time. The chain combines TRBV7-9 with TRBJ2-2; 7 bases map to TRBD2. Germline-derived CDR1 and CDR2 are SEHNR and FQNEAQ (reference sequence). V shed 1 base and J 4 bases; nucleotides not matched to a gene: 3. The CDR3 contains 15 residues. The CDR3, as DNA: TGTGCCAGCAGCTTAGGCGGGAGTGGCACCGGGGAGCTGTTTTTT. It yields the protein CASSLGGSGTGELFF. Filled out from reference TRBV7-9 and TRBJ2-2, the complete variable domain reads DTGVSQNPRHKITKRGQNVTFRCDPISEHNRLYWYRQTLGQGPEFLTYFQNEAQLEKSRLLSDRFSAERPKGSFSTLEIQRTEQGDSAMYLCASSLGGSGTGELFFGEGSRLTVL.

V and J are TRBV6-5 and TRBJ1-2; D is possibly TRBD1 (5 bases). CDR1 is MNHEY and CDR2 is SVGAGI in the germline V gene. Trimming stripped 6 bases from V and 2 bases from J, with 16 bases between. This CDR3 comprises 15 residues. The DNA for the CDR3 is TGTGCCAGCAGCCCCGGGGCAGGCCCAAACTATGGCTACACCTTC. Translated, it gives CASSPGAGPNYGYTF.

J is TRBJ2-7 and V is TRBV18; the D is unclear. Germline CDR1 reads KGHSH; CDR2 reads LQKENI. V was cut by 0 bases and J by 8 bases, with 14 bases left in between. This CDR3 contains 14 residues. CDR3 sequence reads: CASSPPGSPDKQYF. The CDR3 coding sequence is TGTGCCAGCTCACCACCTGGCTCCCCTGATAAGCAGTACTTC. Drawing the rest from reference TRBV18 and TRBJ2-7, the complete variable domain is NAGVMQNPRHLVRRRGQEARLRCSPMKGHSHVYWYRQLPEEGLKFMVYLQKENIIDESGMPKERFSAEFPKEGPSILRIQQVVRGDSAAYFCASSPPGSPDKQYFGPGTRLTVT.

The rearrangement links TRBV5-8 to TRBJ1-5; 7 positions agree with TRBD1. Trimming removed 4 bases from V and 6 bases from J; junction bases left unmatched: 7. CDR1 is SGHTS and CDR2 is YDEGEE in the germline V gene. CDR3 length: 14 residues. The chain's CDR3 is CASSPDREGQPQHF. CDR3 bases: TGTGCCAGCAGCCCCGACAGGGAGGGTCAGCCCCAGCATTTT.

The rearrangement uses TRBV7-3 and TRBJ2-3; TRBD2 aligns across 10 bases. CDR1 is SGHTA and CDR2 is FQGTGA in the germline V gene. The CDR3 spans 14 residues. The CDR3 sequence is CANISGRAADTQYF. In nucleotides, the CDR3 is TGTGCGAATATCAGCGGGAGGGCTGCAGATACGCAGTATTTT.

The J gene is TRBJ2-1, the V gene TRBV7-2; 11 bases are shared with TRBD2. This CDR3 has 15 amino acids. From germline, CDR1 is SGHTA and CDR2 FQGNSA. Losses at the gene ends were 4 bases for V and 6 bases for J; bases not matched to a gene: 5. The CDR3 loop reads CASSSLAGAGNEQFF. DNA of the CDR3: TGTGCCAGCAGCTCACTAGCGGGAGCGGGCAATGAGCAGTTCTTC.

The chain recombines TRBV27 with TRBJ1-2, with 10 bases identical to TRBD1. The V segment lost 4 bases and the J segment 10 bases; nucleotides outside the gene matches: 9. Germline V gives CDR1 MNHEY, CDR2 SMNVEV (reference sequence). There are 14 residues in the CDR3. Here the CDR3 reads CASSSHRDRGDYTF. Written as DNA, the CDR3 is TGTGCCAGCAGTTCCCACCGGGACAGGGGAGACTACACCTTC.

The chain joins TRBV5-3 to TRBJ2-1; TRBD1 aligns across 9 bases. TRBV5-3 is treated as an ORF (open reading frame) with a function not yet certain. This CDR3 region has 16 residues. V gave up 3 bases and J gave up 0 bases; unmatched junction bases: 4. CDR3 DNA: TGTGCCAGAAGCTCCAGGACAGGGGACTCCTACAATGAGCAGTTCTTC. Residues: CARSSRTGDSYNEQFF.

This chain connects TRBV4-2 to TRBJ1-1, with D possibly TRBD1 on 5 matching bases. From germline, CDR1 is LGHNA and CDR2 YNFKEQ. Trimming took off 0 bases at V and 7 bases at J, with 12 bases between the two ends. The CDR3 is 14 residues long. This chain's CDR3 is CASSQEAGLDEAFF. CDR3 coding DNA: TGTGCCAGCAGCCAAGAGGCAGGGCTTGATGAAGCTTTCTTT.

The CDR3 region is CASSDGLVNTEAFF. DNA of the CDR3: TGTGCCAGCAGTGACGGGTTGGTGAACACTGAAGCTTTCTTT. The V and J genes are TRBV2 and TRBJ1-1; no firm D call. The CDR3 runs 14 residues. In germline, CDR1 is SNHLY, CDR2 FYNNEI. V was pared by 3 bases and J by 0 bases, with 8 bases between.

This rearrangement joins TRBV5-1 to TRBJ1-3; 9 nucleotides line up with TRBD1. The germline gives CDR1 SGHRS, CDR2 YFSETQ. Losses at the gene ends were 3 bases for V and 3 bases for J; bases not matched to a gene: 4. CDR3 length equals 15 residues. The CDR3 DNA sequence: TGCGCCAGCAGCTCCCGGACAGGGGATGGAAACACCATATATTTT. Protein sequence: CASSSRTGDGNTIYF.

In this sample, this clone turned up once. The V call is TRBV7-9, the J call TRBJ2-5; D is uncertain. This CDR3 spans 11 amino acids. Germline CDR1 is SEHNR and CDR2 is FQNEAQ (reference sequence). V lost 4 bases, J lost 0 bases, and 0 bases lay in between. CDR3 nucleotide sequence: TGTGCCAGCAGCTACCAAGAGACCCAGTACTTC. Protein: CASSYQETQYF.

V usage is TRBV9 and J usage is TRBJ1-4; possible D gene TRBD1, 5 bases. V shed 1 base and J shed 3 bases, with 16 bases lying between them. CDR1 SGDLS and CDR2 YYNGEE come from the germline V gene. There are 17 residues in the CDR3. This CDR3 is CASSVRDGGSANEKLFF. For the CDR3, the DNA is TGTGCCAGCAGCGTACGGGACGGAGGGAGTGCTAATGAAAAACTGTTTTTT.